This T cell receptor (beta chain) originates from a study of blood T cell repertoires in COVID-19. Whole-study context: Sites across the United States, Italy and Spain contributed samples from acute and convalescent COVID-19.

CDR1 and CDR2 from the germline V gene are MNHEY and SMNVEV (reference sequence). CDR3 length: 15 residues. The V gene end was trimmed by 3 bases and the J gene end by 0 bases; junction bases not matched to a gene: 2. Clones were read by immunoSEQ multiplex PCR, and TCRdb kept only the in-frame ones, dropping some. This table has about 78,000 clones, more than 80% appearing once. The specimen sequenced was peripheral blood. V usage is TRBV27 and J usage is TRBJ1-1; 9 bases match TRBD1. This TCR came from an elderly woman with acute or convalescent COVID-19. This chain's CDR3 is CASSFGTGLNTEAFF. In nucleotides, the CDR3 is TGTGCCAGCAGTTTCGGGACAGGGTTGAACACTGAAGCTTTCTTT.